This T cell receptor (beta chain) is from a study of cytomegalovirus exposure and HLA in healthy donors. Study outcomes and limitations: V- and J-gene trimming in TCR beta was tied to a missense DCLRE1C variant by an analysis performed later. When presence/absence was analysed, sequencing depth was taken to be roughly uniform across donors.

Healthy people donating bone marrow made up the donors. Unrecorded immune exposures were likely, despite nominal health at sampling. Primers: 60 Vbeta forward and 13 Jbeta reverse. The protocol was immunoSEQ multiplex PCR, while the TCRdb copy is restricted to in-frame clones and leaves out a portion. This sample contains 190,000 or so clones. The CDR3 sequence is 12 residues long. Germline lookup yields CDR1 MDHEN and CDR2 SYDVKM. V was pared by 6 bases and J by 9 bases, with 7 bases of the junction left unmatched. To note about this clone: No antigen is known for it.

Specimen: PBMCs. The chain has TRBV28 and TRBJ1-2; 7 bases are shared with TRBD1. The receptor was derived from a boy younger than 18 in good health and CMV-seronegative. CDR3 in DNA: TGTGCCAGCAGCCCGGACAGGCAGCGCTACACCTTC. This encodes CASSPDRQRYTF.